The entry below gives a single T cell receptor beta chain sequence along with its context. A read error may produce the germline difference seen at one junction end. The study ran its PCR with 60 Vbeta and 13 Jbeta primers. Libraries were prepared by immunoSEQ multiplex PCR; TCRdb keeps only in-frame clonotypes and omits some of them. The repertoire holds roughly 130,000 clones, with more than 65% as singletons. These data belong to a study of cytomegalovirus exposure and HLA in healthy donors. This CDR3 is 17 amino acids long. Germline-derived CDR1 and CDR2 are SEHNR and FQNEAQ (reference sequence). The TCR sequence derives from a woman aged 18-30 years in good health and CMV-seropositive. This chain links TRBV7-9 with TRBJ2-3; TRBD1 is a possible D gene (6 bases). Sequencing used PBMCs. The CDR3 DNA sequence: TGTTCCAGCAGCTTAGCAGCCGGGACAAGATTGACAGATACGCAGTATTTT. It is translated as CSSSLAAGTRLTDTQYF.